Shown below are 14 T cell receptor beta chains from a single sample sequenced in a study of T cells after yellow fever vaccination. TCRdb independently ran MiXCR on the 5' RACE reads; one entry per CDR3 protein. The sample comprises 200,000 to 250,000 distinct CDR3 sequences, less than 8.5% of which are singletons, and approximately 0.85% rests with the top ten. The sequencing here drew on CD4+ T cells sorted from PBMCs, taken 15 days after the yellow fever booster vaccination. The receptors come from a man aged 25-40 years who received the YFV17D yellow fever vaccine.

A few counts support this clonotype. The chain recombines TRBV29-1 with TRBJ2-1; D gene ambiguous. The CDR3 sequence is 13 residues long. Germline V gene sequence: CDR1 SQVTM, CDR2 ANQGSEA. The V gene lost 4 bases and the J gene lost 2 bases, with 9 bases spanning the gap. The CDR3 loop is CSVGAVTYNEQFF. DNA of the CDR3: TGCAGCGTTGGGGCGGTTACCTACAATGAGCAGTTCTTC.

There are many counts of this clonotype. The rearrangement joins TRBV20-1 to TRBJ2-7; D is unclear. This CDR3 comprises 15 residues. Trimming shortened V by 2 bases and J by 2 bases, and 16 bases separated the two germline ends. Per germline, CDR1 DFQATT and CDR2 SNEGSKA (reference sequence). CDR3 loop: CSARNPGSNPYEQYF. The CDR3 DNA follows: TGCAGTGCTAGAAACCCGGGCTCCAACCCCTACGAGCAGTACTTC.

This clonotype came up a few times. The chain employs TRBV28 and TRBJ1-5, with 9 bases matching TRBD1. The germline V gene has CDR1 MDHEN and CDR2 SYDVKM. Unmatched junction bases numbered 5, after V lost 8 bases and J lost 6 bases. This CDR3 region has 13 residues. The CDR3: CASLGTGLQPQHF. CDR3 DNA sequence: TGTGCCAGCCTTGGGACAGGGCTTCAGCCCCAGCATTTT.

This clonotype was counted only a few times. The gene calls are TRBV11-2 and TRBJ2-7, with TRBD2 matching 9 bases. CDR1 and CDR2 from the germline V gene are SGHAT and FQNNGV. This CDR3 is 19 amino acids long. With V trimmed by 0 bases and J by 1 base, 13 bases remained unmatched. This CDR3 is CASSLEVTSGGIYSYEQYF. CDR3 coding DNA: TGTGCCAGCAGCTTAGAGGTGACTAGCGGTGGGATCTATTCCTACGAGCAGTACTTC.

This clonotype was recorded a few times. The gene calls are TRBV6-1 and TRBJ1-2; no clear D. The germline gives CDR1 MNHNS, CDR2 SASEGT. The length of the CDR3 is 12 residues. Trimming cost V 2 bases and J 8 bases, with 9 bases left between them. For the CDR3, the DNA is TGTGCCAGCAGTGAAAATCTGGGGGGCTACACCTTC. This sequence encodes CASSENLGGYTF.

This clonotype was seen many times. The chain uses TRBV7-2 and TRBJ2-1, with 7 bases matching TRBD2. V shed 4 bases, J shed 10 bases, and the junction held 4 bases outside the gene matches. This CDR3 has 12 residues. From germline, CDR1 is SGHTA and CDR2 FQGNSA. The CDR3 coding sequence is TGTGCCAGCAGCTCGCTGGGAGGGGAGCAGTTCTTC. Its protein is CASSSLGGEQFF.

This clonotype was observed a handful of times. CDR3 bases: TGCGCCAGCAGCAAAGGACCTACAACGTACAATGAGCAGTTCTTC. This codes for CASSKGPTTYNEQFF. This rearrangement joins TRBV5-1 to TRBJ2-1; D is unresolved. This CDR3 comprises 15 residues. Trimming shortened V by 4 bases and J by 4 bases, and 15 bases separated the two germline ends. Germline lookup yields CDR1 SGHRS and CDR2 YFSETQ.

This clonotype was counted ten times or more. V gene TRBV24-1 combines with J gene TRBJ2-1, with a tentative D call TRBD2 (7 bases). The CDR3 loop spans 18 amino acids. V dropped 1 base and J dropped 6 bases, with 21 bases sitting between them. The V gene's germline CDR1 is KGHDR and CDR2 SFDVKD. The CDR3 here is CATSDFGRGASVSNEQFF. The DNA for the CDR3 is TGTGCCACCAGTGATTTCGGTCGGGGGGCATCGGTGAGCAATGAGCAGTTCTTC.

This clonotype appeared many times. The CDR3 DNA reads TGTGCCAGCAAGTTCGTGGGAGGGCCCTACGAGCAGTACTTC. Amino acid sequence: CASKFVGGPYEQYF. The chain recombines TRBV6-2 or TRBV6-3 with TRBJ2-7, with 7 bases lining up with TRBD2. The CDR3 length is 14 residues. In germline, CDR1 is MNHEY, CDR2 SVGEGT. J was trimmed by 2 bases and V by 7 bases; bases with no gene match: 8.

This clonotype was seen more than once but under ten times. V is TRBV11-2 and J is TRBJ2-3; D not certain. This CDR3 is 16 amino acids long. Trimming took 0 bases from V and 0 from J, leaving 10 bases between them. CDR1 is SGHAT and CDR2 is FQNNGV in the germline V gene. CDR3 DNA: TGTGCCAGCAGCTTAGATGCAGCTTATAGCACAGATACGCAGTATTTT. It specifies CASSLDAAYSTDTQYF.

This clonotype showed up just a few times. This chain joins TRBV5-1 and TRBJ1-1, with a possible D match to TRBD1 (5 bases). Germline V lookup: CDR1 SGHRS, CDR2 YFSETQ. V lost 6 bases and J 1 base, leaving 10 bases between the germline ends. The CDR3 totals 13 residues. The chain's CDR3 is CASKGVRNTEAFF. CDR3 nucleotides: TGCGCCAGCAAAGGGGTGAGGAACACTGAAGCTTTCTTT.

This clonotype was seen more than once but under ten times. The J gene is TRBJ2-5, the V gene TRBV11-2; no clear D. With 1 base removed from V and 5 bases from J, the gap between germline ends came to 8 bases. The V gene's germline CDR1 is SGHAT and CDR2 FQNNGV. This CDR3 has 13 amino acids. CDR3 DNA: TGTGCCAGCAGCTTAGGGACCAGTGAGACCCAGTACTTC. Its translation is CASSLGTSETQYF.

This clonotype was recorded at least ten times. V is TRBV25-1 and J is TRBJ2-5, with D unresolved. With 2 bases removed from V and 5 bases from J, the gap between germline ends came to 12 bases. This CDR3 has 14 residues. CDR1 is MGHDK and CDR2 is SYGVNS in the germline V gene. The CDR3 region is CASSETGPRETQYF. For the CDR3, the DNA is TGTGCCAGCAGTGAAACTGGTCCGAGGGAGACCCAGTACTTC.

This clonotype was seen repeatedly, ten times or more. The chain uses TRBV5-1 and TRBJ1-2; 7 positions agree with TRBD1. The CDR3 extends over 14 amino acids. From germline, CDR1 is SGHRS and CDR2 YFSETQ. Trimming cost V 4 bases and J 3 bases; bases outside gene matches: 6. The CDR3 sequence: CASSTSGQDYGYTF. In nucleotides, the CDR3 is TGCGCCAGCAGCACTAGCGGACAGGACTATGGCTACACCTTC.